This T cell receptor beta chain stems from a study of cytomegalovirus exposure and HLA in healthy donors. A multiplex PCR was run with 60 Vbeta primers and 13 Jbeta primers. Method: immunoSEQ multiplex PCR; TCRdb's copy keeps in-frame clones and lacks some. The sample consists of 120,000 or so clones, about 68% of them appearing once. Trimming removed 3 bases from V and 0 bases from J, with 12 bases in between. The CDR3 totals 16 residues. The germline CDR1 and CDR2 sequences are MGHDK and SYGVNS. The genes are TRBV25-1 and TRBJ2-1; D may be TRBD2 (6 bases). Sequencing was performed on PBMCs. This clonotype was sampled from a man aged 35-49 years in good health and CMV-seropositive. CDR3 sequence: CASSDPGGNSYNEQFF. DNA for the CDR3: TGTGCCAGCAGTGATCCCGGGGGAAACTCCTACAATGAGCAGTTCTTC.